This T cell receptor beta chain is drawn from a study of T cells after yellow fever vaccination. Overall study context: In the case of low-cell-number fractions, SMART-Seq v4 Ultra Low Input was used for preparation.

With 7 bases removed from V and 6 bases from J, the gap between germline ends came to 19 bases. This CDR3 comprises 16 residues. Per germline, CDR1 LNHDA and CDR2 SQIVND (reference sequence). A word on this clonotype: Its target is not known.

Study-level results: One caveat is that FACS-sorted repertoires could contain abundant clonotypes contaminating from the bulk population. Of the clonotypes, a small share occurred in both CD4 and CD8 compartments.

A process of 5'RACE template switching, which added a universal primer site and UMIs, was used to make TCR cDNA. MiXCR, applied by TCRdb to the 5' RACE reads, yields one record per CDR3 protein. The sample consists of hundreds of thousands of distinct CDR3 sequences, about 17% of them appearing once. The input for sequencing was PBMCs, taken before the yellow fever booster vaccination. The chain links TRBV19 to TRBJ1-6, with D hard to call. This receptor was taken from a man younger than 30 who received the YFV17D yellow fever vaccine. For the CDR3, the DNA is TGTGCCAGTAAATCGATTGGAATGACGATTAATTCACCCCTCCACTTT. Translating gives CASKSIGMTINSPLHF.